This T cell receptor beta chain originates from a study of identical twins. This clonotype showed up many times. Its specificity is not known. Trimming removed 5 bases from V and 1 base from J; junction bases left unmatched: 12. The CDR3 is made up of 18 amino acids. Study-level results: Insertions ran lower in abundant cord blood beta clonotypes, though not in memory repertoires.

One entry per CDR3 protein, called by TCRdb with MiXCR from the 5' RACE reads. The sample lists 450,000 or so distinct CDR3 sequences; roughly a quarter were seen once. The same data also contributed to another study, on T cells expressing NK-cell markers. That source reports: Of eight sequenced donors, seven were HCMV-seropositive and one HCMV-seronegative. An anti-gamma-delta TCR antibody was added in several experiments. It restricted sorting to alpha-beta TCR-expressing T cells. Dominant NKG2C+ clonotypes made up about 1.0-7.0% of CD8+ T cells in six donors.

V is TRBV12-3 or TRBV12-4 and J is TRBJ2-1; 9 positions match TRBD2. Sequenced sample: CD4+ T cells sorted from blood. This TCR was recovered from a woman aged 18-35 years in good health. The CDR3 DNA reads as TGTGCCAGCAGTCACTTAGCGGGAGCAACCTCGTCCTACAATGAGCAGTTCTTC. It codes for CASSHLAGATSSYNEQFF.